This is a list of T cell receptor beta chains from one sample in a study of shared clonotypes between healthy human individuals. The protocol was immunoSEQ multiplex PCR, while the TCRdb copy is restricted to in-frame clones and leaves out a portion. The table lists some 2,000,000 clones, about 95% of them singletons. Sequenced input: naive CD4+ T cells sorted from blood. The receptors stem from a man in his late teens or twenties in good health. CDR3s include the opening cysteine and the closing phenylalanine or tryptophan. D genes are given only for firm matches. Part of the rows lack a size; the others show once, few, many or a class for expanded clones.

V	J	D	size	DNA	CDR3
TRBV4-3	TRBJ2-6	TRBD2	.	TGCGCCAGCAGCCAGGGGACTAGCGGGGACCTCTCTGGGGCCAACGTCCTGACTTTC	CASSQGTSGDLSGANVLTF
TRBV18	TRBJ2-7	.	.	TGTGCCAGCTCACCACTCGCCGGACCAAACGAGCAGTACTTC	CASSPLAGPNEQYF
TRBV5-8	TRBJ1-4	.	.	TGTGCCAGCAGCTTTCGGGACACCTTCAATGAAAAACTGTTTTTT	CASSFRDTFNEKLFF
TRBV10-1	TRBJ2-1	.	once	TGCGCCAGCAGTGAGGGCGGGCTGGGAAATCACAATGAGCAGTTCTTC	CASSEGGLGNHNEQFF
TRBV11-2	TRBJ1-6	TRBD1	.	TGTGCCAGCAGCCAAGGACAGGGCCAACCCCTCCACTTT	CASSQGQGQPLHF
TRBV5-1	TRBJ2-7	TRBD1	.	TGCGCCAGCAGCTCGACAGGGGACTGGGCTTCCTACGAGCAGTACTTC	CASSSTGDWASYEQYF
TRBV7-8	TRBJ1-1	.	.	TGTGCCAGCAGCATGGACAGCTGGACTGAAGCTTTCTTT	CASSMDSWTEAFF
TRBV30	TRBJ2-7	.	.	TGTGCCTGGGAAGGCTCTTCCTACGAGCAGTACTTC	CAWEGSSYEQYF
TRBV20-1	TRBJ2-7	.	.	TGCAGTGCTAGGGCAGCTAACGAGCAGTACTTC	CSARAANEQYF
TRBV6-6	TRBJ1-1	TRBD1	.	TGTGCCAGCAGCCAGACAGGGGCAATATTTGAAGCTTTCTTT	CASSQTGAIFEAFF
TRBV7-2	TRBJ2-3	.	.	TGTGCCAGCAGCTTAGGCGCAGGGGTCACAGATACGCAGTATTTT	CASSLGAGVTDTQYF
TRBV6-1	TRBJ1-2	.	.	TGTGCCAGCAGTGAATTTAAACACAGTAACTATGGCTACACCTTC	CASSEFKHSNYGYTF
TRBV6-6	TRBJ2-7	TRBD2	.	TGTGCCAGCAGGTTCGATGCAGCGGGAGTCTCCTACGAGCAGTACTTC	CASRFDAAGVSYEQYF
TRBV7-2	TRBJ2-7	.	.	TGTGCCAGCAGCTTAGAGGGAGCTCACGAGCAGTACTTC	CASSLEGAHEQYF
TRBV11-3	TRBJ2-7	.	once	TGTGCCAGCAGCTTAGATCTTGGCTACGAGCAGTACTTC	CASSLDLGYEQYF
TRBV5-4	TRBJ2-2	.	.	TGTGCCAGCAGCTTGTCGTTCGCGAACACCGGGGAGCTGTTTTTT	CASSLSFANTGELFF
TRBV29-1	TRBJ2-1	.	.	TGCAGCGTTGATTTCTTAGCCTCACCCTACAATGAGCAGTTCTTC	CSVDFLASPYNEQFF
TRBV5-1	TRBJ1-1	.	.	TGCGCCAGCAGCTTGGTAAAGGGTGAGGGGAACACTGAAGCTTTCTTT	CASSLVKGEGNTEAFF
TRBV10-3	TRBJ2-5	TRBD1	once	TGTGCCACAAGGGCGCAGGGGGCAGAGACCCAGTACTTC	CATRAQGAETQYF
TRBV15	TRBJ2-7	TRBD2	.	TGTGCCACCAGCTCGGGACTAGCGGGGTACGAGCAGTACTTC	CATSSGLAGYEQYF
TRBV6-1	TRBJ1-1	TRBD1	.	TGTGCCAGCAGTGCTCCGGGACAGTCTCGATCTGAAGCTTTCTTT	CASSAPGQSRSEAFF
TRBV29-1	TRBJ1-1	.	.	TGCAGCGTTGAAGATTTCCTGTCGAGGGGGAACACTGAAGCTTTCTTT	CSVEDFLSRGNTEAFF
TRBV28	TRBJ2-7	TRBD1	.	TGTGCCAGCACCAATGACAGGGGATCCTACGAGCAGTACTTC	CASTNDRGSYEQYF
TRBV9	TRBJ2-3	.	.	TGTGCCAGCAGCTCCATGAGTGGGGCGGGCACAGATACGCAGTATTTT	CASSSMSGAGTDTQYF
TRBV18	TRBJ2-7	.	.	TGTGCCAGCTCACCACCGGGACCAACCTACGAGCAGTACTTC	CASSPPGPTYEQYF
TRBV9	TRBJ2-1	TRBD2	.	TGTGCCAGCAGCGTAGCTCCGACAGCCCGGGGGGACTACAATGAGCAGTTCTTC	CASSVAPTARGDYNEQFF
TRBV10-3	TRBJ1-2	TRBD1	.	TGTGCCATCAGTCAAGGACAGGGGAGCTACACCTTC	CAISQGQGSYTF
TRBV11-2	TRBJ1-3	TRBD1	.	TGTGCCAGCAGCTCTCTACAGGGGAGGAACACCATATATTTT	CASSSLQGRNTIYF
TRBV27	TRBJ2-2	TRBD2	once	TGTGCCAGCAGGCGGGAGGTGAACACCGGGGAGCTGTTTTTT	CASRREVNTGELFF
TRBV4-1	TRBJ2-4	.	.	TGCGCCAGCAGCCAGGTCGGAGGAGCCAAAAACATTCAGTACTTC	CASSQVGGAKNIQYF
TRBV30	TRBJ1-2	.	.	TGTGCCTGGGGGCCTTTCGACTATGGCTACACCTTC	CAWGPFDYGYTF
TRBV10-1	TRBJ2-3	.	.	TGCGCCAGCAGTGAGTCACGGCCTAGCTCCCCAGATACGCAGTATTTT	CASSESRPSSPDTQYF
TRBV30	TRBJ2-4	.	.	TGTGCCTGGAGTGGGGGAGCCAAAAACATTCAGTACTTC	CAWSGGAKNIQYF
TRBV18	TRBJ1-1	.	.	TGTGCCAGCTCACCACAGAGGGACACTGAAGCTTTCTTT	CASSPQRDTEAFF
TRBV5-1	TRBJ2-4	.	.	TGCGCCAGCAGCTTGAACGGAAACATTCAGTACTTC	CASSLNGNIQYF